This T cell receptor (beta chain) is drawn from a study of blood T cells in healthy people across ages. Overall study results and limits: In the absence of known donor CMV status, changes in expanded clonotypes were possibly confounded. As age increased, TCR beta diversity per million T cells fell in a roughly linear fashion.

On this clonotype: Antigen specificity is unknown.

Through a sample-barcoded 5' primer and a J-beta primer mix, a second PCR was run for roughly 7 to 11 cycles. Each cDNA molecule, via a template-switch adaptor with 12 random nucleotides, was tagged. Each sample yielded at least 2.5 million CDR3-containing paired-end reads. TCRdb re-called the 5' RACE reads with MiXCR, one entry per CDR3 protein. The sample holds approximately 820,000 distinct CDR3 sequences; under 45% are singletons and the top ten take under 20%. Germline loops: CDR1 SGDLS, CDR2 YYNGEE. Trimming pared 2 bases from V and 3 bases from J, leaving 11 bases between. The CDR3 covers 14 residues.

This TCR came from a man aged 55 to 69 in good health. The sequenced material came from blood. The V call is TRBV9, the J call TRBJ2-5; D unclear. CDR3: CASSVKGLKETQYF. Written as DNA, the CDR3 is TGTGCCAGCAGCGTGAAAGGCCTCAAAGAGACCCAGTACTTC.